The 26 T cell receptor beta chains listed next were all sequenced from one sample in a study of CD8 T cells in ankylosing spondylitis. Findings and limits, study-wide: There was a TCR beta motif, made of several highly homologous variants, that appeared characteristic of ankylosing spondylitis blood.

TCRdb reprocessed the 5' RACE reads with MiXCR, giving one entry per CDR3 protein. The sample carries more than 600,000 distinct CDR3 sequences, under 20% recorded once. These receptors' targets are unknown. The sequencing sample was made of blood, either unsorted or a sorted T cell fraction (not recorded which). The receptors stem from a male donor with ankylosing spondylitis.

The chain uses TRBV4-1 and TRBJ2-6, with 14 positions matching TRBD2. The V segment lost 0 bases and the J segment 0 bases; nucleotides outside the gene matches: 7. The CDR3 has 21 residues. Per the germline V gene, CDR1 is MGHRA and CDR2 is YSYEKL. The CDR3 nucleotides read TGCGCCAGCAGCCAAGATAGGACTAGCGGGGGGCGGGTCTCTGGGGCCAACGTCCTGACTTTC. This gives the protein CASSQDRTSGGRVSGANVLTF.

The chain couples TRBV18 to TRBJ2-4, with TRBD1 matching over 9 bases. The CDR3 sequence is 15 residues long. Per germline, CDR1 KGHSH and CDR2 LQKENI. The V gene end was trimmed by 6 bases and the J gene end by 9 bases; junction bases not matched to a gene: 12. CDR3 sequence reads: CASSEPGTGLGIQYF. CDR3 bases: TGTGCCAGCTCCGAACCCGGGACAGGGTTAGGCATTCAGTACTTC.

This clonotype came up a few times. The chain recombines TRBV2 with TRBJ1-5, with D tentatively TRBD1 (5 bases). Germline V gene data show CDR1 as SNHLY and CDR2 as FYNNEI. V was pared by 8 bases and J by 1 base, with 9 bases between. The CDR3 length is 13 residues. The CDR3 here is CASGRESNQPQHF. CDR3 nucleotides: TGTGCCAGCGGCAGGGAGAGCAATCAGCCCCAGCATTTT.

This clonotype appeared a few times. The CDR3 region has the DNA TGTGCCAGCAGCTATGATCAGGGGGTAGAGACCCAGTACTTC. Translation: CASSYDQGVETQYF. The V gene is TRBV7-6, the J gene TRBJ2-5, with 7 bases that match TRBD1. This CDR3 comprises 14 residues. V lost 4 bases, J lost 4 bases, and 6 bases stayed unmatched. Germline V gene sequence: CDR1 SGHVS, CDR2 FNYEAQ.

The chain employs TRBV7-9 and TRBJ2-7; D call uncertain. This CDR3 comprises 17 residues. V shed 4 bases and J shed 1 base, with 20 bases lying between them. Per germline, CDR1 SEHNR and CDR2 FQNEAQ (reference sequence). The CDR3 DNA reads TGTGCCAGCAGCTACAGCGAGGCCGGGCGTCGTTCCTACGAGCAGTACTTC. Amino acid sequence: CASSYSEAGRRSYEQYF.

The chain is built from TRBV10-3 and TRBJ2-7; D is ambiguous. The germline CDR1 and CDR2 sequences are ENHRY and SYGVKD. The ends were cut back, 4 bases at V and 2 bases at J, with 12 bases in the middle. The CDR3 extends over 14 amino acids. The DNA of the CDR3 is TGTGCCATCAGTGCCGGCGGTTCTACCTACGAGCAGTACTTC. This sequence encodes CAISAGGSTYEQYF.

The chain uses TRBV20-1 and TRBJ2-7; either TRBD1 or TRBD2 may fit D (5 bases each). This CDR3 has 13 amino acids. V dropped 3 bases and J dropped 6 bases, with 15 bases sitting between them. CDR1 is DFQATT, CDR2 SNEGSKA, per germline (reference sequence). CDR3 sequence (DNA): TGCAGTGCTAGCGGGGCCTTAACTAGCGAGCAGTACTTC. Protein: CSASGALTSEQYF.

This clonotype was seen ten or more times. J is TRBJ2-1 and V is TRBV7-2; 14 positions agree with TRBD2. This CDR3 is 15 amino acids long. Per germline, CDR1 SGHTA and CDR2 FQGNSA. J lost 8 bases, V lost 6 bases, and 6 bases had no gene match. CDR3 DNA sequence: TGTGCCAGCAGGAAGACTAGCGGGGGGGCCTATGAGCAGTTCTTC. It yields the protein CASRKTSGGAYEQFF.

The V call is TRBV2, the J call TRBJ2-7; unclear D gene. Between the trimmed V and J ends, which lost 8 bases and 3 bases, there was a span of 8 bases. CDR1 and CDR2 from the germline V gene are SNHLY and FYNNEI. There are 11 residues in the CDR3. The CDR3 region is CASLDFYEQYF. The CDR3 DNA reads TGTGCCAGCCTAGACTTCTACGAGCAGTACTTC.

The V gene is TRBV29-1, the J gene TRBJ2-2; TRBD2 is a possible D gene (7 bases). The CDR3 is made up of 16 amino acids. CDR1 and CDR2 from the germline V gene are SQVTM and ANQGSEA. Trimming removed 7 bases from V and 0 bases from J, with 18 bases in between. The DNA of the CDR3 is TGCAGCGCCAGGGGCAGCGGGACCACGAACACCGGGGAGCTGTTTTTT. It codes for CSARGSGTTNTGELFF.

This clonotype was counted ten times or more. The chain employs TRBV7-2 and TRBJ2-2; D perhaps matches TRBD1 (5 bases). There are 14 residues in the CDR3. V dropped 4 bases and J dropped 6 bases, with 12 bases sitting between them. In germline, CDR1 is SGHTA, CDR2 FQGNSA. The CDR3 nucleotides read TGTGCCAGCAGCTCCCAGGGTTCGGCCGGGGAGCTGTTTTTT. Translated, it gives CASSSQGSAGELFF.

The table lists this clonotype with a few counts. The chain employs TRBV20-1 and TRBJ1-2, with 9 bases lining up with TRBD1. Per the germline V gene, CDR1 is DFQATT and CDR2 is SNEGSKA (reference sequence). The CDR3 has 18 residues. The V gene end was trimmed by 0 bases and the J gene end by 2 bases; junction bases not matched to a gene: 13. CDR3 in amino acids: CSARDLTGGTGYNYGYTF. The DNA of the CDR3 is TGCAGTGCTAGAGACCTGACAGGGGGTACCGGTTACAACTATGGCTACACCTTC.

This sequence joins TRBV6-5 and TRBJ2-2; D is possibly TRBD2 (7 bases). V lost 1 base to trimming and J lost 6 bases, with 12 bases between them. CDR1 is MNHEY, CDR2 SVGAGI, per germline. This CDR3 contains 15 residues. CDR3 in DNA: TGTGCCAGCAGTTACTTATCCGGGGGGCCCGGGGAGCTGTTTTTT. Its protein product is CASSYLSGGPGELFF.

For the CDR3, the DNA is TGTGCCAGCAGCCCCCCCGGGACAAGAAATGGCTACACCTTC. This sequence encodes CASSPPGTRNGYTF. This chain links TRBV7-9 with TRBJ1-2; weak D call: TRBD1 (6 bases). CDR1 SEHNR and CDR2 FQNEAQ come from the germline V gene (reference sequence). This CDR3 comprises 14 residues. V lost 5 bases, J lost 6 bases, and 16 bases lay in between.

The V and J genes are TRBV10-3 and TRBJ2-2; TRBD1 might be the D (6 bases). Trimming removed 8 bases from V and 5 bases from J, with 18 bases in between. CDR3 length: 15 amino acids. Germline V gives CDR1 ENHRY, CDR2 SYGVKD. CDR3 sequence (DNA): TGTGCCATCCGCGAAACCTCAGGGGATACCGGGGAGCTGTTTTTT. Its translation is CAIRETSGDTGELFF.

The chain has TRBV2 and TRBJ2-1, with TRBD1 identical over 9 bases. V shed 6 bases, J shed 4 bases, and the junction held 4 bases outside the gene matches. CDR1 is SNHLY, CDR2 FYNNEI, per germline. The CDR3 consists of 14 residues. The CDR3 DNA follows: TGTGCCAGCAGCGGGACAGGGAAATACAATGAGCAGTTCTTC. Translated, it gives CASSGTGKYNEQFF.

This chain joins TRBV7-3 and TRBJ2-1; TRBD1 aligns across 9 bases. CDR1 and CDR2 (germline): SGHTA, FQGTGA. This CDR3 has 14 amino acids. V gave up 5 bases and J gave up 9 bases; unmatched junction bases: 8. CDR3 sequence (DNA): TGTGCCAGCAGCCTCCGACAGGGGGTCAGTGAGCAGTTCTTC. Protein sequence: CASSLRQGVSEQFF.

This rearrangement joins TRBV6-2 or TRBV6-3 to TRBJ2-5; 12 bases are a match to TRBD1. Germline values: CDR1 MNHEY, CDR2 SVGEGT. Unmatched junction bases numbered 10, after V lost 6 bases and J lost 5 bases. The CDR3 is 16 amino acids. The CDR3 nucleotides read TGTGCCAGCAGCCAACCGGGACAGGGGGCGCGTGAGACCCAGTACTTC. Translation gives CASSQPGQGARETQYF.

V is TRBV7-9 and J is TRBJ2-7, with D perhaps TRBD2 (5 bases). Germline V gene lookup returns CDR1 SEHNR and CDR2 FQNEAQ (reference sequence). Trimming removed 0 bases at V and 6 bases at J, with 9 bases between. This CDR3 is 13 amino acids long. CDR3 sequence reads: CASSLADSGEQYF. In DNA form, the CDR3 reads TGTGCCAGCAGCTTAGCGGACTCTGGCGAGCAGTACTTC.

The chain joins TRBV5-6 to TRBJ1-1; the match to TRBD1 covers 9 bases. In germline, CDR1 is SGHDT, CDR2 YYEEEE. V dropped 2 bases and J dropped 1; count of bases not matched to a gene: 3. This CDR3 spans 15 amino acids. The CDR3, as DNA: TGTGCCAGCAGCTTTGGACAGGGGCAGAACACTGAAGCTTTCTTT. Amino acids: CASSFGQGQNTEAFF.

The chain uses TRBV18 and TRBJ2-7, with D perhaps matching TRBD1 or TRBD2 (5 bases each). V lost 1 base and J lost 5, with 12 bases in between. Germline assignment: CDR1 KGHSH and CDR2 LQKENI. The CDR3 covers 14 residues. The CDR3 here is CASSPQGPGNEQYF. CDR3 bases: TGTGCCAGCTCACCACAGGGACCAGGGAACGAGCAGTACTTC.

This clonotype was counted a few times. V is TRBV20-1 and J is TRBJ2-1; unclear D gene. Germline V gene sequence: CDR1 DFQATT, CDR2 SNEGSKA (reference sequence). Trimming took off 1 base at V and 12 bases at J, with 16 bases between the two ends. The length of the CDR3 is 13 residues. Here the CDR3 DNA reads TGCAGTGCTAGAGTTACTGGAGAGAGAGTGCAGTTCTTC. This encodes CSARVTGERVQFF.

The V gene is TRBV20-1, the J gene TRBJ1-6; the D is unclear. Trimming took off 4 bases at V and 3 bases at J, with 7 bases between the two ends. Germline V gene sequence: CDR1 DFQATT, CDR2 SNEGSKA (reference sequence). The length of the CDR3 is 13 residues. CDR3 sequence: CSAKDLYNSPLHF. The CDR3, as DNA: TGCAGTGCTAAGGACCTCTATAATTCACCCCTCCACTTT.

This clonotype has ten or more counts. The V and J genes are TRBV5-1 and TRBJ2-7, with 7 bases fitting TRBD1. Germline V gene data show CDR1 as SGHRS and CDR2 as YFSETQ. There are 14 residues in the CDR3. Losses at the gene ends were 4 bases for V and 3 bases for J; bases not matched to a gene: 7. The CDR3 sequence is CASSRQGEDYEQYF. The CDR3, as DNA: TGCGCCAGCAGCCGACAGGGAGAGGACTACGAGCAGTACTTC. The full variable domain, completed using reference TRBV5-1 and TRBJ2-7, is KAGVTQTPRYLIKTRGQQVTLSCSPISGHRSVSWYQQTPGQGLQFLFEYFSETQRNKGNFPGRFSGRQFSNSRSEMNVSTLELGDSALYLCASSRQGEDYEQYFGPGTRLTVT.

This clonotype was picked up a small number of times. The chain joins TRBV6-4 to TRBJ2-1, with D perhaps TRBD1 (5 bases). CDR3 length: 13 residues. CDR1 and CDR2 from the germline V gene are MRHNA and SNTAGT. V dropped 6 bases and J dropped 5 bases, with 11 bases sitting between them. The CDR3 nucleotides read TGTGCCAGCAGGAAGGACACCGACAATGAGCAGTTCTTC. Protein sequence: CASRKDTDNEQFF.

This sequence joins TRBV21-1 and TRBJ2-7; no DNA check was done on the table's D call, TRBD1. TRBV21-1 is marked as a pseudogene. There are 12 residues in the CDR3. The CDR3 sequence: CASSFGGHEQYF. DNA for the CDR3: TGTGCCAGCAGCTTTGGGGGGCACGAGCAGTACTTC.